Listed here are 32 T cell receptor beta chains from one sample, sequenced in a study of cytomegalovirus exposure and HLA in healthy donors. Primers for the PCR totalled 60 Vbeta and 13 Jbeta. Repertoires were generated with immunoSEQ multiplex PCR, while TCRdb's copy carries only in-frame clones and drops some. The sample carries around 150,000 clones, 60% to 70% recorded once. Sequencing used PBMCs. Source of these receptors: an older woman in good health and CMV-seropositive.

This chain uses TRBV10-2 with TRBJ2-7, with 11 bases lining up with TRBD1. Trimming removed 4 bases from V and 2 bases from J; junction bases left unmatched: 1. Germline V gives CDR1 WSHSY, CDR2 SAAADI. The CDR3 consists of 14 residues. DNA of the CDR3: TGCGCCAGCAGTGTGGACAGGGGGCCCTACGAGCAGTACTTC. Translation: CASSVDRGPYEQYF.

This chain uses TRBV9 with TRBJ2-2; D is uncertain. The CDR3 runs 15 residues. V was pared by 0 bases and J by 4 bases, with 10 bases between. Germline V gives CDR1 SGDLS, CDR2 YYNGEE. Here the CDR3 DNA reads TGTGCCAGCAGCGTAGATCTGAGGAGCACCGGGGAGCTGTTTTTT. It encodes CASSVDLRSTGELFF.

The chain combines TRBV28 with TRBJ2-3; 11 nucleotides align to TRBD1. The V segment lost 4 bases and the J segment 2 bases; nucleotides outside the gene matches: 8. Germline V gives CDR1 MDHEN, CDR2 SYDVKM. The CDR3 has 17 amino acids. This CDR3 is CASSSPGTGGFTDTQYF. In DNA form, the CDR3 reads TGTGCCAGCAGTTCCCCCGGGACAGGGGGATTCACAGATACGCAGTATTTT.

This clone occurred a few times. This chain connects TRBV2 to TRBJ2-7; tentatively, D is TRBD1 (6 bases). CDR1 SNHLY and CDR2 FYNNEI come from the germline V gene. Trimming left V 2 bases short and J 5 bases short, with 16 bases between. The CDR3 covers 15 residues. The CDR3 DNA sequence: TGTGCCAGCAGTGAAACATACAGGGCTTCCCACGAGCAGTACTTC. Amino acids: CASSETYRASHEQYF.

With regard to this clone: Other DNA sequences from this sample encode an identical CDR3 as well. The rearrangement uses TRBV6-1 and TRBJ2-5; a possible D gene is TRBD1 (5 bases). V was pared by 3 bases and J by 6 bases, with 11 bases between. The CDR3 runs to 13 residues. CDR1 is MNHNS, CDR2 SASEGT, per germline. CDR3 amino acids: CASSDLTEKTQYF. The CDR3 coding sequence is TGTGCCAGCAGTGACCTGACAGAGAAGACCCAGTACTTC.

CDR3 nucleotides: TGTGCCAGCAGCCCGCCGGGCCTAGCGGGAGGGAGGGGAGAGCAGTTCTTC. Translated, it gives CASSPPGLAGGRGEQFF. The chain uses TRBV5-4 and TRBJ2-1; 12 nucleotides match TRBD2. V trimming: 4 bases; J trimming: 10 bases; junction bases outside the gene matches: 15. Germline values: CDR1 SGHNT, CDR2 YYREEE (reference sequence). The CDR3 has 17 amino acids.

This rearrangement joins TRBV2 to TRBJ2-1; 7 bases line up with TRBD1. Looked up from germline, CDR1 is SNHLY and CDR2 is FYNNEI. The CDR3 consists of 16 residues. Germline trimming cut 3 bases from V and 5 bases from J; bases unmatched to any gene: 10. CDR3 sequence: CASSDRGYRSNNEQFF. CDR3 bases: TGTGCCAGCAGTGACAGGGGGTACAGGTCCAACAATGAGCAGTTCTTC.

The chain has TRBV9 and TRBJ2-1; 10 bases line up with TRBD2. This CDR3 is built from 16 residues. J lost 9 bases, V lost 0 bases, and 9 bases had no gene match. The germline gives CDR1 SGDLS, CDR2 YYNGEE. Here the CDR3 reads CASSVGSSGSFSEQFF. The DNA for the CDR3 is TGTGCCAGCAGCGTAGGATCTAGCGGGAGTTTTAGTGAGCAGTTCTTC.

This clone was recorded a few times. The chain couples TRBV2 to TRBJ2-2; TRBD1 matches 7 bases. This CDR3 is 15 amino acids long. V dropped 4 bases and J dropped 5; count of bases not matched to a gene: 7. In germline, CDR1 is SNHLY, CDR2 FYNNEI. As DNA, the CDR3 is TGTGCCAGCAGTGCACAGGGGCTGGGAACCGGGGAGCTGTTTTTT. It codes for CASSAQGLGTGELFF.

CDR3 bases: TGTGCCAGCAGTCCGGGACTAGCTGGCGATACGCAGTATTTT. Its protein product is CASSPGLAGDTQYF. This sequence joins TRBV2 and TRBJ2-3; 9 bases are shared with TRBD2. V lost 5 bases, J lost 6 bases, and 6 bases stayed unmatched. The germline V gene encodes CDR1 SNHLY and CDR2 FYNNEI. The CDR3 totals 14 residues.

The chain links TRBV18 to TRBJ2-7; 15 nucleotides line up with TRBD2. CDR3 length: 15 amino acids. J gave up 6 bases and V 3 bases, and 3 bases lay outside the gene matches. Germline V gene sequence: CDR1 KGHSH, CDR2 LQKENI. Here the CDR3 reads CASSPGLAGGGEQYF. Here the CDR3 DNA reads TGTGCCAGCTCACCCGGACTAGCGGGAGGGGGCGAGCAGTACTTC.

This CDR3 is CASRPTGGETQYF. Written as DNA, the CDR3 is TGTGCCAGCCGACCTACAGGGGGAGAGACCCAGTACTTC. The chain links TRBV5-5 to TRBJ2-5; 8 nucleotides line up with TRBD1. The junction had 6 bases not matched to a gene; V was cut back by 7 bases and J by 4 bases. Looked up from germline, CDR1 is SGHKS and CDR2 is YYEKEE (reference sequence). The CDR3 runs to 13 residues.

The V gene is TRBV9, the J gene TRBJ2-2, with 10 bases matching TRBD2. There are 16 residues in the CDR3. Trimming cost V 1 base and J 8 bases; bases outside gene matches: 8. Per the germline V gene, CDR1 is SGDLS and CDR2 is YYNGEE. For the CDR3, the DNA is TGTGCCAGCAGCGTACTAGCGGGAGATTCGTCTGGGGAGCTGTTTTTT. Its translation: CASSVLAGDSSGELFF.

This clone turned up a few times. The rearrangement links TRBV5-4 to TRBJ2-1; D possibly corresponds to TRBD2 (5 bases). CDR3 length equals 18 residues. Per the germline V gene, CDR1 is SGHNT and CDR2 is YYREEE (reference sequence). The ends were cut back, 0 bases at V and 0 bases at J, with 16 bases in the middle. CDR3 nucleotide sequence: TGTGCCAGCAGCTTGGCCATCGTTAGGGAGAGCTCCTACAATGAGCAGTTCTTC. Translation: CASSLAIVRESSYNEQFF.

In this sample, this clone turned up a few times. The CDR3 sequence is CASSFPGSVYEQYF. In DNA, the CDR3 is TGTGCCAGCAGTTTCCCCGGGAGTGTTTACGAGCAGTACTTC. V usage is TRBV28 and J usage is TRBJ2-7; possible D gene TRBD2, 6 bases. There are 14 residues in the CDR3. From germline, CDR1 is MDHEN and CDR2 SYDVKM. V was pared by 3 bases and J by 4 bases, with 13 bases between.

The rearrangement uses TRBV7-3 and TRBJ2-7; 15 bases line up with TRBD2. The CDR3 contains 14 residues. J was trimmed by 7 bases and V by 4 bases; bases with no gene match: 2. Per the germline V gene, CDR1 is SGHTA and CDR2 is FQGTGA. CDR3 sequence (DNA): TGTGCCAGCAGCTCCGGACTAGCGGGAGGGGAGCAGTACTTC. Its protein product is CASSSGLAGGEQYF.

The rearrangement links TRBV7-2 to TRBJ2-3; perhaps TRBD1 as D (6 bases). CDR1 and CDR2 (germline): SGHTA, FQGNSA. The CDR3 has 18 residues. Deletions cut 1 base from V and 2 bases from J, with 19 bases between. The CDR3 sequence is CASSLGRTLGGPTDTQYF. The DNA for the CDR3 is TGTGCCAGCAGCTTAGGCCGGACATTAGGGGGACCCACAGATACGCAGTATTTT.

CDR3 loop: CASSRALTSTDTQYF. In nucleotides, the CDR3 is TGTGCCAGCAGCCGGGCACTGACAAGCACAGATACGCAGTATTTT. This rearrangement joins TRBV14 to TRBJ2-3, with D hard to call. Deletions cut 4 bases from V and 0 bases from J, with 11 bases between. CDR1 and CDR2 (germline): SGHDN, FVKESK. The CDR3 has 15 amino acids. Variable domain in full (rest from reference TRBV14 and TRBJ2-3): EAGVTQFPSHSVIEKGQTVTLRCDPISGHDNLYWYRRVMGKEIKFLLHFVKESKQDESGMPNNRFLAERTGGTYSTLKVQPAELEDSGVYFCASSRALTSTDTQYFGPGTRLTVL.

The rearrangement uses TRBV2 and TRBJ2-5; D possibly corresponds to TRBD2 (7 bases). Trimming removed 10 bases from V and 5 bases from J, with 23 bases in between. The germline V gene has CDR1 SNHLY and CDR2 FYNNEI. The CDR3 sequence is 15 residues long. The CDR3 DNA is TGTGCCACCACGTTGATACGGGGAGGGGGTGAGACCCAGTACTTC. Translating it yields CATTLIRGGGETQYF.

The genes are TRBV5-1 and TRBJ2-2; 7 nucleotides agree with TRBD1. The CDR3 is made up of 15 amino acids. CDR1 SGHRS and CDR2 YFSETQ come from the germline V gene. V trimming: 1 base; J trimming: 2 bases; junction bases outside the gene matches: 2. CDR3 DNA sequence: TGCGCCAGCAGCTTGCTAGGGGGCAACACCGGGGAGCTGTTTTTT. As protein: CASSLLGGNTGELFF.

The sample holds a few counts of this clone. The chain joins TRBV7-9 to TRBJ1-4; 7 nucleotides align to TRBD1. V was pared by 5 bases and J by 6 bases, with 9 bases of the junction left unmatched. The CDR3 totals 15 residues. The germline V gene has CDR1 SEHNR and CDR2 FQNEAQ (reference sequence). In DNA form, the CDR3 reads TGTGCCAGCAGCGACGACAGGGCGAAGGATGAAAAACTGTTTTTT. Protein sequence: CASSDDRAKDEKLFF. The variable domain in full, completed from reference TRBV7-9 and TRBJ1-4, reads DTGVSQNPRHKITKRGQNVTFRCDPISEHNRLYWYRQTLGQGPEFLTYFQNEAQLEKSRLLSDRFSAERPKGSFSTLEIQRTEQGDSAMYLCASSDDRAKDEKLFFGSGTQLSVL.

The V gene is TRBV18, the J gene TRBJ2-1; the match to TRBD2 covers 14 bases. V gave up 8 bases and J gave up 9 bases; unmatched junction bases: 6. This CDR3 spans 14 amino acids. Looked up from germline, CDR1 is KGHSH and CDR2 is LQKENI. The CDR3 nucleotides read TGTGCCAGCATGACTAGCGGGAGGGGTGGTGAGCAGTTCTTC. Translated, it gives CASMTSGRGGEQFF.

This clone has more than one count but fewer than ten. The V call is TRBV7-6, the J call TRBJ2-1, with a possible D match to TRBD2 (6 bases). Germline loops: CDR1 SGHVS, CDR2 FNYEAQ. The CDR3 consists of 18 residues. V lost 8 bases and J 0 bases, leaving 23 bases between the germline ends. The CDR3 loop reads CASRTTAAGFSSYNEQFF. Written as DNA, the CDR3 is TGTGCCAGCCGAACTACCGCAGCGGGCTTCAGCTCCTACAATGAGCAGTTCTTC.

In regard to this clone: Other DNA sequences within the sample encode an identical CDR3. The chain carries TRBV27 and TRBJ1-1; D gene unclear. The ends were cut back, 3 bases at V and 5 bases at J, with 13 bases in the middle. Germline loops: CDR1 MNHEY, CDR2 SMNVEV (reference sequence). The CDR3 length is 14 residues. CDR3 residues: CASSLTGRITEAFF. Here the CDR3 DNA reads TGTGCCAGCAGTTTGACCGGGAGGATAACTGAAGCTTTCTTT.

This rearrangement joins TRBV18 to TRBJ2-3; 10 positions agree with TRBD2. The CDR3 has 14 amino acids. The trim removed 3 bases at V and 5 bases at J, leaving 2 bases unmatched. The germline CDR1 and CDR2 sequences are KGHSH and LQKENI. The CDR3 sequence is CASSPRTSGDTQYF. Here the CDR3 DNA reads TGTGCCAGCTCACCTCGGACTAGCGGAGATACGCAGTATTTT.

The gene calls are TRBV5-1 and TRBJ2-3, with TRBD1 matching 8 bases. This CDR3 has 14 amino acids. With V trimmed by 2 bases and J by 6 bases, 5 bases remained unmatched. In germline, CDR1 is SGHRS, CDR2 YFSETQ. The CDR3 protein is CASSFQGAQDTQYF. In DNA, the CDR3 is TGCGCCAGCAGCTTCCAGGGGGCACAGGATACGCAGTATTTT.

The chain recombines TRBV7-6 with TRBJ2-7; perhaps TRBD1 as D (5 bases). The CDR3 length is 14 residues. In germline, CDR1 is SGHVS, CDR2 FNYEAQ. V lost 2 bases to trimming and J lost 6 bases, with 14 bases between them. DNA of the CDR3: TGTGCCAGCAGCTTAACTGGCAGGGCAAGCGAGCAGTACTTC. Amino acid sequence: CASSLTGRASEQYF.

The chain couples TRBV28 to TRBJ2-1; D is possibly TRBD2 (6 bases). Germline CDR1 reads MDHEN; CDR2 reads SYDVKM. This CDR3 has 12 amino acids. V was trimmed by 6 bases and J by 9 bases, leaving 12 bases between them. The CDR3 region is CASSLSGIEQFF. The CDR3 DNA sequence: TGTGCCAGCAGCCTTAGCGGTATTGAGCAGTTCTTC.

The rearrangement uses TRBV6-5 and TRBJ1-1; no clear D gene. Germline CDR1 is MNHEY and CDR2 is SVGAGI. The CDR3 consists of 14 residues. The germline V and J ends were trimmed by 4 bases and 1 base, with 10 bases remaining between them. The chain's CDR3 is CASSFAQPNTEAFF. The CDR3 DNA reads TGTGCCAGCAGTTTTGCACAACCGAACACTGAAGCTTTCTTT.

The chain uses TRBV23-1 and TRBJ1-4; 9 nucleotides line up with TRBD1. TRBV23-1 is an ORF for which the function is uncertain. CDR3 length: 15 amino acids. The trim removed 8 bases at V and 5 bases at J, leaving 9 bases unmatched. The CDR3 sequence: CASGAGGTGNEKLFF. CDR3 sequence (DNA): TGCGCCAGCGGCGCCGGGGGGACAGGGAATGAAAAACTGTTTTTT.

The chain is built from TRBV21-1 and TRBJ1-5. TRBV21-1 is recorded as a pseudogene. The CDR3 consists of 13 residues. The CDR3: CASHGKRGQPQHF. CDR3 nucleotides: TGTGCCAGCCATGGGAAGCGGGGTCAGCCCCAGCATTTT.

This sequence joins TRBV9 and TRBJ1-2, with 8 positions matching TRBD1. Germline CDR1 is SGDLS and CDR2 is YYNGEE. Trimming removed 0 bases from V and 8 bases from J; junction bases left unmatched: 6. This CDR3 contains 14 residues. The CDR3 DNA reads TGTGCCAGCAGCGTAGACAGGGGGATAGGAGGCTACACCTTC. Amino acids: CASSVDRGIGGYTF.